These 7 T cell receptor beta chains were all obtained from the same sample, sequenced in a study of blood T cell repertoires in COVID-19. The protocol was immunoSEQ multiplex PCR, while the TCRdb copy is restricted to in-frame clones and leaves out a portion. The sample holds roughly 120,000 clones, over 80% seen once. The sample comprised peripheral blood. Every receptor here comes from a woman between 65 and 79 years old with acute or convalescent COVID-19.

The chain uses TRBV7-9 and TRBJ2-7, with a weak D call TRBD1 (5 bases). Germline loops: CDR1 SEHNR, CDR2 FQNEAQ (reference sequence). Trimming stripped 5 bases from V and 0 bases from J, with 20 bases between. The CDR3 is 17 residues long. The DNA for the CDR3 is TGTGCCAGCAGCCCCGTGGACACTTGGGGAAGCTCCTACGAGCAGTACTTC. Protein sequence: CASSPVDTWGSSYEQYF.

The chain uses TRBV9 and TRBJ2-5; 11 positions agree with TRBD1. The CDR3 is made up of 14 amino acids. Trimming at V came to 3 bases and at J to 5 bases, leaving 3 bases not matched to a gene. Germline CDR1 is SGDLS and CDR2 is YYNGEE. Here the CDR3 reads CASSAGQGGETQYF. CDR3 nucleotide sequence: TGTGCCAGCAGCGCGGGACAGGGGGGGGAGACCCAGTACTTC.

This chain uses TRBV9 with TRBJ2-3; D unclear. Germline V gives CDR1 SGDLS, CDR2 YYNGEE. V was pared by 4 bases and J by 6 bases, with 9 bases between. CDR3 length equals 12 residues. The CDR3 DNA sequence: TGTGCCAGCAGCCCAGCCGGGGATACGCAGTATTTT. Encoded protein: CASSPAGDTQYF.

The chain uses TRBV5-4 and TRBJ1-3; 7 positions agree with TRBD1. V shed 3 bases, J shed 4 bases, and the junction held 13 bases outside the gene matches. Looked up from germline, CDR1 is SGHNT and CDR2 is YYREEE (reference sequence). This CDR3 is built from 17 residues. The CDR3 loop is CASSSSPRTGGGNTIYF. DNA for the CDR3: TGTGCCAGCAGCTCATCCCCCCGGACAGGTGGGGGAAACACCATATATTTT. Based on the CDR3 plus reference TRBV5-4 and TRBJ1-3, the full variable domain is ETGVTQSPTHLIKTRGQQVTLRCSSQSGHNTVSWYQQALGQGPQFIFQYYREEENGRGNFPPRFSGLQFPNYSSELNVNALELDDSALYLCASSSSPRTGGGNTIYFGEGSWLTVV.

This clone has just a few counts. The chain uses TRBV11-2 and TRBJ1-2; 7 nucleotides agree with TRBD1. V dropped 1 base and J dropped 8; count of bases not matched to a gene: 4. The CDR3 runs 13 residues. The germline CDR1 and CDR2 sequences are SGHAT and FQNNGV. In DNA form, the CDR3 reads TGTGCCAGCAGCTTAGCCCGACAGGGAGGCTACACCTTC. It translates to CASSLARQGGYTF.

This rearrangement joins TRBV6-5 to TRBJ2-1, with 7 nucleotides matching TRBD1. Germline CDR1 is MNHEY and CDR2 is SVGAGI. V was pared by 5 bases and J by 5 bases, with 9 bases of the junction left unmatched. The CDR3 has 15 amino acids. CDR3 loop: CASSPGLGGHNEQFF. The CDR3, as DNA: TGTGCCAGCAGTCCGGGCCTAGGGGGCCACAATGAGCAGTTCTTC.

V gene TRBV7-9 combines with J gene TRBJ2-5; 11 nucleotides align to TRBD1. Germline assignment: CDR1 SEHNR and CDR2 FQNEAQ (reference sequence). Unmatched junction bases numbered 5, after V lost 1 base and J lost 4 bases. The CDR3 length is 16 residues. DNA of the CDR3: TGTGCCAGCAGCTTAGGGACAGGGGGCTCGGGAGAGACCCAGTACTTC. Amino acids: CASSLGTGGSGETQYF.